This TCR beta chain was captured in a study of blood T cells in healthy people across ages. The authors ran a second PCR of 7 to 11 cycles using a sample-barcoded 5' primer and a J-beta primer mix. Via MiXCR, TCRdb re-called the 5' RACE reads, giving one row per CDR3 protein. The sample lists 800,000 or so distinct CDR3 sequences, around 62% occurring once. Trimming pared 4 bases from V and 0 bases from J, leaving 9 bases between. Germline loops: CDR1 LGHDT, CDR2 YNNKEL (reference sequence). This CDR3 contains 15 residues. The material sequenced was blood. The clonotype comes from a man aged 30 to 39 in good health. The J gene is TRBJ1-4, the V gene TRBV3-1; D call uncertain. CDR3 bases: TGTGCCAGCAGCCCATGGCGAGCAACTAATGAAAAACTGTTTTTT. It codes for CASSPWRATNEKLFF.